This T cell receptor (beta chain) is from a study of cytomegalovirus exposure and HLA in healthy donors. General study results and limits: Most TCR beta V segments were productive about 87% or about 30% of the time in an earlier analysis. It was reportedly the case that the classifier diagnosed cytomegalovirus status with high specificity and sensitivity. Within the data, a cluster of highly shared sequence variants was likely a sequencing artifact.

The CDR3 runs to 15 residues. Deletions cut 0 bases from V and 6 bases from J, with 12 bases between. The germline CDR1 and CDR2 sequences are SEHNR and FQNEAQ (reference sequence). Concerning this clone: Antigen specificity is unknown.

The PCR contained 60 Vbeta and 13 Jbeta primers. TCRdb's copy holds only in-frame clones and misses some; the assay was immunoSEQ multiplex PCR. The sample lists approximately 180,000 clones; roughly four fifths were seen once. This sequence was found in a male donor in good health and CMV-seronegative. This chain uses TRBV7-9 with TRBJ2-1, with D tentatively TRBD1 (6 bases). Specimen: PBMCs. The CDR3 DNA reads as TGTGCCAGCAGCTTAGCCGGACAGTTGGGCAATGAGCAGTTCTTC. Its translation is CASSLAGQLGNEQFF.